The 27 T cell receptor beta chains below all came from one sample that was sequenced in a study of blood T cells in healthy people across ages. For the second PCR, which ran for 7 to 11 cycles, a sample-barcoded 5' primer and a J-beta primer mix were used. TCRdb itself ran the 5' RACE reads through MiXCR, one entry per CDR3 protein. This table holds around 1,900,000 distinct CDR3 sequences, more than 35% found once. Material for sequencing was blood. The receptors here all came from a human donor in good health.

This chain joins TRBV27 and TRBJ1-1, with a possible D match to TRBD1 (5 bases). The CDR3 has 15 amino acids. Germline-derived CDR1 and CDR2 are MNHEY and SMNVEV (reference sequence). V dropped 9 bases and J dropped 4 bases, with 21 bases sitting between them. This CDR3 is CARSNGRGVSTEAFF. DNA of the CDR3: TGTGCCAGAAGCAATGGGAGGGGCGTTAGCACTGAAGCTTTCTTT.

This clonotype was seen only a few times. This rearrangement joins TRBV15 to TRBJ2-3; weak D call: TRBD1 (6 bases). This CDR3 spans 15 amino acids. V shed 6 bases and J shed 3 bases, with 16 bases lying between them. Germline loops: CDR1 LNHNV, CDR2 YYDKDF (reference sequence). The CDR3 here is CATSGTGQHTDTQYF. The CDR3 DNA reads TGTGCCACCAGTGGTACTGGACAGCATACAGATACGCAGTATTTT.

V and J are TRBV10-3 and TRBJ1-2; TRBD1 is a possible D gene (6 bases). Germline values: CDR1 ENHRY, CDR2 SYGVKD. V was clipped by 10 bases and J by 4 bases, with 19 bases between them. The CDR3 spans 14 residues. In DNA form, the CDR3 reads TGTGCCACGCGCGGGGGCGATCTGAGCTATGGCTACACCTTC. Its translation is CATRGGDLSYGYTF.

The rearrangement links TRBV20-1 to TRBJ2-5, with 7 bases identical to TRBD2. This CDR3 has 13 residues. J was trimmed by 1 base and V by 6 bases; bases with no gene match: 5. In germline, CDR1 is DFQATT, CDR2 SNEGSKA (reference sequence). In nucleotides, the CDR3 is TGCAGTGCCAAACGGGGGGTCCAAGAGACCCAGTACTTC. It encodes CSAKRGVQETQYF.

This clonotype was observed at least ten times. V is TRBV7-2 and J is TRBJ2-3; D is ambiguous. Trimming removed 0 bases at V and 2 bases at J, with 6 bases between. CDR1 is SGHTA and CDR2 is FQGNSA in the germline V gene. The CDR3 contains 14 residues. CDR3 DNA sequence: TGTGCCAGCAGCTTAGCGGGGAACACAGATACGCAGTATTTT. Translating gives CASSLAGNTDTQYF. The variable domain in full, with the rest retrieved from reference TRBV7-2 and TRBJ2-3, is GAGVSQSPSNKVTEKGKDVELRCDPISGHTALYWYRQSLGQGLEFLIYFQGNSAPDKSGLPSDRFSAERTGGSVSTLTIQRTQQEDSAVYLCASSLAGNTDTQYFGPGTRLTVL.

The chain couples TRBV7-8 to TRBJ2-7; a weak D match, TRBD2 (6 bases). V dropped 5 bases and J dropped 3 bases, with 17 bases sitting between them. This CDR3 region has 15 residues. Germline CDR1 reads SGHVS; CDR2 reads FQNEAQ. CDR3 protein: CASSPPRGNYYEQYF. As DNA, the CDR3 is TGTGCCAGCAGCCCCCCGCGGGGTAACTACTACGAGCAGTACTTC.

The chain joins TRBV15 to TRBJ2-1, with TRBD1 matching 10 bases. Germline-derived CDR1 and CDR2 are LNHNV and YYDKDF (reference sequence). V lost 5 bases, J lost 9 bases, and 7 bases stayed unmatched. This CDR3 has 14 residues. The CDR3 protein is CATSSRQGAGEQFF. The CDR3 nucleotides are TGTGCCACCAGCTCGCGACAGGGGGCGGGTGAGCAGTTCTTC.

The table lists this clonotype with many counts. The CDR3 sequence is CSVGTGNQPQHF. In DNA, the CDR3 is TGCAGCGTCGGGACAGGGAATCAGCCCCAGCATTTT. The rearrangement uses TRBV29-1 and TRBJ1-5; 9 bases match TRBD1. Trimming removed 6 bases from V and 4 bases from J; junction bases left unmatched: 1. Germline-derived CDR1 and CDR2 are SQVTM and ANQGSEA. This CDR3 is 12 amino acids long. Supplemented by reference TRBV29-1 and TRBJ1-5, the full variable domain reads SAVISQKPSRDICQRGTSLTIQCQVDSQVTMMFWYRQQPGQSLTLIATANQGSEATYESGFVIDKFPISRPNLTFSTLTVSNMSPEDSSIYLCSVGTGNQPQHFGDGTRLSIL.

The chain couples TRBV11-2 to TRBJ2-6; TRBD1 agrees at 7 bases. With 10 bases clipped from V and 1 base from J, the junction kept 13 bases outside the gene matches. The CDR3 covers 17 residues. Germline V gene lookup returns CDR1 SGHAT and CDR2 FQNNGV. The CDR3 DNA sequence: TGTGCCACCCGGGGAGACAGGGAGACTTCTGGGGCCAACGTCCTGACTTTC. This codes for CATRGDRETSGANVLTF.

This clonotype was seen a few times. V is TRBV3-1 and J is TRBJ2-7; the D is unclear. Germline V gene sequence: CDR1 LGHDT, CDR2 YNNKEL (reference sequence). This CDR3 is 14 amino acids long. V dropped 3 bases and J dropped 3 bases, with 12 bases sitting between them. The DNA of the CDR3 is TGTGCCAGCAGCCAGTCGCCCTACCTCTACGAGCAGTACTTC. Amino acids: CASSQSPYLYEQYF.

The chain recombines TRBV20-1 with TRBJ1-1; 7 bases match TRBD1. The CDR3 loop spans 16 amino acids. Trimming took 5 bases from V and 11 from J; bases not matched to a gene: 23. Per germline, CDR1 DFQATT and CDR2 SNEGSKA (reference sequence). DNA for the CDR3: TGCAGTGCTCTGGATCACAGGGGAAGCTTATACCCGGTCGCTTTCTTT. This encodes CSALDHRGSLYPVAFF.

This clonotype was found a few times. V is TRBV10-3 and J is TRBJ2-7; 11 bases are a match to TRBD1. Germline V CDR1 and CDR2: ENHRY, SYGVKD. This CDR3 contains 15 residues. Trimming cost V 0 bases and J 6 bases; bases outside gene matches: 4. The CDR3 spells CAISESWGQGGEQYF. The CDR3 DNA reads as TGTGCCATCAGTGAGTCGTGGGGACAGGGGGGCGAGCAGTACTTC.

The DNA of the CDR3 is TGTGCCAGCAGTCCCAGTTCTAGCGGGGGGGCTTTGGATGAGCAGTTCTTC. Translated, it gives CASSPSSSGGALDEQFF. The J gene is TRBJ2-1, the V gene TRBV7-9; 12 nucleotides align to TRBD2. Losses at the gene ends were 6 bases for V and 8 bases for J; bases not matched to a gene: 14. The germline CDR1 and CDR2 sequences are SEHNR and FQNEAQ (reference sequence). The CDR3 runs 17 residues.

This clonotype was seen only a few times. The V gene is TRBV20-1, the J gene TRBJ2-1; D is perhaps TRBD1 (6 bases). The CDR3 sequence is 15 residues long. Germline V gives CDR1 DFQATT, CDR2 SNEGSKA (reference sequence). Trimming took off 6 bases at V and 3 bases at J, with 18 bases between the two ends. CDR3 nucleotide sequence: TGCAGTGCCCGGTCGGCCAGGGGTCTCTACAATGAGCAGTTCTTC. Its translation: CSARSARGLYNEQFF.

This clonotype was detected only a few times. V and J are TRBV6-2 or TRBV6-3 and TRBJ2-1; D possibly corresponds to TRBD2 (5 bases). Trimming removed 7 bases at V and 6 bases at J, with 10 bases between. The CDR3 has 12 residues. From germline, CDR1 is MNHEY and CDR2 SVGEGT. The CDR3 is CASNMRVNEQFF. The CDR3 nucleotides are TGTGCCAGCAACATGAGGGTCAATGAGCAGTTCTTC.

This chain connects TRBV14 to TRBJ2-1; D may be TRBD1 (5 bases). Germline loops: CDR1 SGHDN, CDR2 FVKESK. V shed 4 bases and J shed 0 bases, with 13 bases lying between them. The CDR3 totals 16 residues. The CDR3, as DNA: TGTGCCAGCAGCCTCCTGGGGCGGAGCTCCTACAATGAGCAGTTCTTC. It specifies CASSLLGRSSYNEQFF.

In the case of this clonotype: A read error may account for a junction end that differs from germline. The chain couples TRBV7-9 to TRBJ1-2, with D perhaps matching TRBD1 (5 bases). The germline V gene encodes CDR1 SEHNR and CDR2 FQNEAQ (reference sequence). The CDR3 has 14 residues. CDR3 nucleotide sequence: TGTGCCAGCAGCTTCACAACCGGGACCTCAAGCTACACTTTC. Protein product: CASSFTTGTSSYTF.

The chain employs TRBV3-1 and TRBJ2-5; 7 bases line up with TRBD2. V shed 6 bases and J 11 bases; nucleotides not matched to a gene: 15. This CDR3 has 14 residues. The germline V gene encodes CDR1 LGHDT and CDR2 YNNKEL (reference sequence). CDR3 DNA sequence: TGTGCCAGCAGTTGGGCCGCTAGCGGCGATGAGCAGTACTTC. It specifies CASSWAASGDEQYF.

This chain uses TRBV7-2 with TRBJ2-7; a possible D gene is TRBD2 (6 bases). The CDR3 loop spans 13 amino acids. The germline V and J ends were trimmed by 6 bases and 3 bases, with 12 bases remaining between them. Germline-derived CDR1 and CDR2 are SGHTA and FQGNSA. CDR3 sequence: CASSYGGIYEQYF. In DNA, the CDR3 is TGTGCCAGCAGTTACGGGGGAATCTACGAGCAGTACTTC.

This sequence joins TRBV18 and TRBJ1-4, with D perhaps TRBD1 (6 bases). The CDR3 consists of 16 residues. V dropped 0 bases and J dropped 4 bases, with 12 bases sitting between them. Germline lookup yields CDR1 KGHSH and CDR2 LQKENI. The CDR3 DNA sequence: TGTGCCAGCTCACCACCTCCAGGGGCCTATAATGAAAAACTGTTTTTT. Translation gives CASSPPPGAYNEKLFF.

The chain links TRBV6-5 to TRBJ2-7; 7 bases line up with TRBD1. V was clipped by 4 bases and J by 6 bases; unmatched bases: 3. This CDR3 spans 12 amino acids. CDR1 MNHEY and CDR2 SVGAGI come from the germline V gene. CDR3 nucleotides: TGTGCCAGCAGTTGGCGACAGGGCGAGCAGTACTTC. Amino acid sequence: CASSWRQGEQYF.

This clonotype was observed a few times. V usage is TRBV28 and J usage is TRBJ2-1; D is possibly TRBD1 (6 bases). CDR3 length: 15 amino acids. Deletions cut 3 bases from V and 10 bases from J, with 19 bases between. The germline gives CDR1 MDHEN, CDR2 SYDVKM. The CDR3 sequence: CASSFFSGQCQEQFF. CDR3 in DNA: TGTGCCAGCAGTTTTTTTTCCGGACAGTGTCAGGAGCAGTTCTTC.

The chain recombines TRBV12-3 or TRBV12-4 with TRBJ1-5; D not resolved. V was shortened by 6 bases and J by 4 bases, with 10 bases between the two germline ends. The CDR3 runs 13 residues. The CDR3 bases are TGTGCCAGCAGGGAAACGGGGAATCAGCCCCAGCATTTT. This translates into CASRETGNQPQHF.

This chain connects TRBV12-3 or TRBV12-4 to TRBJ2-1, with D unresolved. V lost 8 bases to trimming and J lost 8 bases, with 13 bases between them. CDR3 length: 12 amino acids. In nucleotides, the CDR3 is TGTGCCAGCTCGAAATTACTGGATGAGCAGTTCTTC. It specifies CASSKLLDEQFF.

The chain joins TRBV20-1 to TRBJ2-1; perhaps TRBD2 as D (5 bases). Looked up from germline, CDR1 is DFQATT and CDR2 is SNEGSKA (reference sequence). The CDR3 sequence is 15 residues long. V lost 6 bases, J lost 4 bases, and 19 bases lay in between. The CDR3 nucleotides are TGCAGTGCCATACCCTCCCCTTCGGGGTACAATGAGCAGTTCTTC. It specifies CSAIPSPSGYNEQFF.

The V gene is TRBV20-1, the J gene TRBJ2-4; D possibly corresponds to TRBD2 (6 bases). The ends were cut back, 5 bases at V and 13 bases at J, with 36 bases in the middle. The germline V gene encodes CDR1 DFQATT and CDR2 SNEGSKA (reference sequence). The CDR3 spans 18 residues. CDR3 DNA sequence: TGCAGTGCTCCCGCTGAGTGGGGGGATTTAACGCACTACAATGAGCAGTACTTC. This sequence encodes CSAPAEWGDLTHYNEQYF.

In this sample, this clonotype turned up a few times. CDR3 amino acids: CASSYLSLSGGYTF. CDR3 DNA sequence: TGTGCCAGCAGTTACCTTTCCCTTTCGGGCGGCTACACCTTC. The V and J genes are TRBV6-5 and TRBJ1-2; D gene ambiguous. Germline CDR1 is MNHEY and CDR2 is SVGAGI. The ends were cut back, 2 bases at V and 8 bases at J, with 15 bases in the middle. This CDR3 spans 14 amino acids.